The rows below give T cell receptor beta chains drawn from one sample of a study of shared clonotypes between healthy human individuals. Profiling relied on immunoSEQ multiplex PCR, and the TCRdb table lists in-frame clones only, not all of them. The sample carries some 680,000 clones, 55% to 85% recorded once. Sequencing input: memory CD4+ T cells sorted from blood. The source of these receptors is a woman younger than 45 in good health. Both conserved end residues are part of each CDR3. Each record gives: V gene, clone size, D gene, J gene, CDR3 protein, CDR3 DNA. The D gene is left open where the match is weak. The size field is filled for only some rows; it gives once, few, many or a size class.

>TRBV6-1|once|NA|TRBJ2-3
CASTVGRASTDTQYF
TGTGCCAGCACCGTGGGCAGGGCTAGCACAGATACGCAGTATTTT
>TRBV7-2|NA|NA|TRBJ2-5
CASSYLVGSTQETQYF
TGTGCCAGCAGCTATCTAGTAGGCTCAACCCAAGAGACCCAGTACTTC
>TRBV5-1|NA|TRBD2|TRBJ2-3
CASSLGSGSFRTDTQYF
TGCGCCAGCAGCCTAGGTAGCGGGAGCTTCCGCACAGATACGCAGTATTTT
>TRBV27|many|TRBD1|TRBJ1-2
CASSEITGQASSIGYTF
TGTGCCAGCAGTGAAATTACCGGACAGGCTTCCTCTATAGGCTACACCTTC
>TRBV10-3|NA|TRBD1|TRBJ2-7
CAISRQGAYEQYF
TGTGCCATCAGCAGACAGGGGGCCTACGAGCAGTACTTC
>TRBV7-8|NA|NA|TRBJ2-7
CASSLYFDEQYF
TGTGCCAGCAGCTTATATTTCGACGAGCAGTACTTC
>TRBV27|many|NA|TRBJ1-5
CASRSTVGGFSQPQHF
TGTGCCAGCAGATCGACAGTGGGGGGCTTCAGTCAGCCCCAGCATTTT
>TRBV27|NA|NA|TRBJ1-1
CASSSTRTVNTEAFF
TGTGCCAGCAGTTCAACCCGGACAGTTAACACTGAAGCTTTCTTT
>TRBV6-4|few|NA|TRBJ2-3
CASSDSSAGSDTQYF
TGTGCCAGCAGTGACTCATCGGCTGGATCAGATACGCAGTATTTT
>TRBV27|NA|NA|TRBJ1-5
CASRGAGQPQHF
TGTGCCAGCAGGGGGGCAGGGCAGCCCCAGCATTTT
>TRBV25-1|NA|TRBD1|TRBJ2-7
CASSEGTAGDEQYF
TGTGCCAGCAGTGAAGGGACAGCCGGGGACGAGCAGTACTTC
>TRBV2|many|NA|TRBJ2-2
CASTGLNTGELFF
TGTGCCAGCACCGGGCTCAACACCGGGGAGCTGTTTTTT
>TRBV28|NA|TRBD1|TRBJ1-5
CASSRDRAQPQHF
TGTGCCAGCAGTAGGGACAGGGCTCAGCCCCAGCATTTT
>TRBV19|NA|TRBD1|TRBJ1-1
CASGDRALNTEAFF
TGTGCCAGTGGGGACAGGGCTCTGAACACTGAAGCTTTCTTT
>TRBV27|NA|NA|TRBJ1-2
CASSPDSRGSYGYTF
TGTGCCAGCAGTCCTGACTCCCGGGGGTCCTATGGCTACACCTTC
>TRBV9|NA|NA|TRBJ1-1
CASSVGYGTEAFF
TGTGCCAGCAGTGTAGGGTACGGCACTGAAGCTTTCTTT
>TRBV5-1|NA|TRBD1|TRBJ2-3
CASSHRGQGFSLADTQYF
TGCGCCAGCTCCCACCGGGGACAGGGGTTCTCACTAGCAGATACGCAGTATTTT
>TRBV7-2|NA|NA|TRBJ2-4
CASSFGTILAKNIQYF
TGTGCCAGCAGCTTCGGAACTATTCTAGCCAAAAACATTCAGTACTTC
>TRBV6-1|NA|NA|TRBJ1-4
CASSARKPLLNEKLFF
TGTGCCAGCAGTGCAAGGAAGCCCTTACTTAATGAAAAACTGTTTTTT
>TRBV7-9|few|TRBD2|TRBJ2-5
CASSFPSGETQYF
TGTGCCAGCAGCTTTCCTAGCGGGGAGACCCAGTACTTC
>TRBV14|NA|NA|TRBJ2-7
CASSHINDYEQYF
TGTGCCAGCAGCCATATTAACGACTACGAGCAGTACTTC
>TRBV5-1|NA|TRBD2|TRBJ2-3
CASRHSGTSSTDTQYF
TGCGCCAGCAGACATAGCGGGACCTCTAGCACAGATACGCAGTATTTT
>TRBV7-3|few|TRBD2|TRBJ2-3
CASSSSGGSTDTQYF
TGTGCCAGCAGCTCTAGCGGGGGTAGCACAGATACGCAGTATTTT
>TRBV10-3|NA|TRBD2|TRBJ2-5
CASSLAGGGQETQYF
TGTGCCAGCAGTCTAGCGGGAGGAGGTCAAGAGACCCAGTACTTC
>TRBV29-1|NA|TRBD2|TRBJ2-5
CSTGLAGGGETQYF
TGCAGCACCGGACTAGCGGGAGGGGGGGAGACCCAGTACTTC
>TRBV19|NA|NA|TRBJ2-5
CASSIRRDQTQYF
TGTGCCAGTAGTATCCGCAGAGACCAGACCCAGTACTTC
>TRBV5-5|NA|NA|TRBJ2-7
CASSPTWSSYEQYF
TGTGCCAGCAGCCCCACGTGGAGCTCCTACGAGCAGTACTTC
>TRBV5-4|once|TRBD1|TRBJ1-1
CASSVQGARLVAFF
TGTGCCAGCAGCGTGCAGGGGGCGCGATTGGTAGCTTTCTTT